This TCR beta chain was identified in a study of technical replicates of blood from a few donors. Clones were sequenced by immunoSEQ multiplex PCR, and TCRdb holds only the in-frame ones, with some missing. The repertoire holds 74,000 or so clones, 90% to 97% seen once, with more than 0.15% in the top ten. The sequencing input was T cells isolated from PBMCs. This receptor was identified in a human donor in good health.

CDR3 region: CASSSPGTGNSPLHF. Here the CDR3 DNA reads TGTGCCAGCAGTTCCCCCGGGACAGGGAATTCACCCCTCCACTTT. This rearrangement joins TRBV27 to TRBJ1-6; TRBD1 agrees at 9 bases. From germline, CDR1 is MNHEY and CDR2 SMNVEV (reference sequence). Trimming removed 4 bases from V and 7 bases from J; junction bases left unmatched: 5. The CDR3 spans 15 residues.